This TCR beta chain was sequenced for a study of blood T cell repertoires in COVID-19 (TCRdb year 2020). With regard to the full study: The collaborator samples originated in the United States, Italy and Spain and spanned the acute and convalescent phases of COVID-19. The material from the prospective study consisted of cDNA or gDNA derived from T cells, B-cell-depleted T cells, or PBMCs. Deeply sampled blood TCRbeta repertoires from subjects exposed to, actively infected with, or recovered from COVID-19 were included in the dataset. The repertoires were released in a freely available public database intended as a resource for research on the immune response to SARS-CoV-2. The samples were drawn from the first 160 participants of the ongoing ImmuneRACE study and from 1,254 subjects provided by 6 global collaborators. The sample metadata nearly always contained a de-identified subject ID, COVID-19 status, age in years and sex. Where available, HLA class I and class II types were obtained from metadata supplied by the sample provider rather than from assay-based typing.

Broad study findings and their caveats: The quantity of clinical and demographic metadata differed by source and by participant and was supplied without curation.

TCRbeta CDR3 regions were amplified from genomic DNA using the immunoSEQ Assay, a bias-controlled multiplex PCR. As for the original processing: Nucleated cell counts per sample were estimated from amplification of reference gene primers within the assay. To quantify the absolute abundance of each unique TCRbeta CDR3 rearrangement, sequence reads were collapsed and filtered. For each sample, productive Simpson clonality was calculated by taking the square root of Simpson's diversity index across productive rearrangements. TCRdb provides this immuneACCESS table in a form limited to in-frame rearrangements. Some clones are lacking; in checked studies, under half of them reflect an unresolved V gene, and why the rest are absent is not known. That table is the source of V, J and clone size, and D and trimming were worked out from the DNA. Present in this sample are roughly 87,000 clones, 70% to 90% of which were seen just once. The ten largest clones add up to less than 4% of the sample.

This clone was seen once. Its antigen remains undetermined. Per-base quality was not reported, and no clone a single base away is much larger than it. The cysteine opens and the phenylalanine closes a CDR3 of 17 amino acids. Only the CDR3 DNA stays, 51 bases, in frame from base 1. At one collaborating source in Seattle, patients were enrolled during active infection and were followed longitudinally through the course of disease. Whole blood was collected in K2EDTA tubes by collaborating institutions according to the institutions' own protocols. For TCRbeta analysis, collaborators shipped samples as frozen whole blood, isolated PBMCs, or DNA extracted from either of those sample types.

Source material: peripheral blood. The rearranged chain carries TRBV21-1 and TRBJ2-1; the D segment call TRBD1 is taken from the table without a DNA check. TRBV21-1 is designated a pseudogene. The clonotype originates from a woman aged 80 or over with COVID-19, enrolled during active disease. The bases are TGTGCCAGCAGCAAACCGACCTGCAGGCCCCCCTACAATGAGCAGTTCTTC. The translation is CASSKPTCRPPYNEQFF.